The 19 T cell receptor beta chains given below trace back to one sample, sequenced in a study of blood T cell repertoires in COVID-19. Sequenced by immunoSEQ multiplex PCR; TCRdb stores in-frame clones only, minus some. The data hold around 140,000 clones, with around 87% observed a single time. The sequencing sample was made of PBMCs or T cells enriched from blood (not recorded which). These receptors were collected from a man aged 55-75 years who had recovered from COVID-19.

This clone was counted a few times. The rearrangement links TRBV28 to TRBJ1-2, with D unclear. Germline CDR1 MDHEN, CDR2 SYDVKM. V lost 10 bases and J 6 bases, leaving 18 bases between the germline ends. This CDR3 region has 13 residues. The CDR3 region is CATSPEVEDGYTF. CDR3 nucleotide sequence: TGTGCCACTTCCCCCGAGGTCGAGGATGGCTACACCTTC.

This chain joins TRBV28 and TRBJ2-7; TRBD2 matches at 14 bases. V gave up 7 bases and J gave up 3 bases; unmatched junction bases: 11. The CDR3 is 17 amino acids. The germline CDR1 and CDR2 sequences are MDHEN and SYDVKM. CDR3 amino acids: CASTRGTSGRIGYEQYF. CDR3 DNA: TGTGCCAGCACTCGGGGGACTAGCGGGAGAATTGGCTACGAGCAGTACTTC.

The CDR3 loop reads CASSLGPGYGYTF. As DNA, the CDR3 is TGTGCCAGCAGCTTAGGGCCAGGGTATGGCTACACCTTC. The rearrangement links TRBV7-9 to TRBJ1-2, with a possible D match to TRBD1 (5 bases). The CDR3 totals 13 residues. CDR1 and CDR2 from the germline V gene are SEHNR and FQNEAQ (reference sequence). V gave up 1 base and J gave up 5 bases, with 8 bases separating them.

The gene calls are TRBV5-5 and TRBJ1-4; D remains unclear. V lost 4 bases and J 7 bases, leaving 20 bases between the germline ends. Germline values: CDR1 SGHKS, CDR2 YYEKEE (reference sequence). This CDR3 comprises 16 residues. DNA for the CDR3: TGTGCCAGCAGCCGAACTTCGACGACTCAGAGTGAAAAACTGTTTTTT. Translated, it gives CASSRTSTTQSEKLFF.

The V gene is TRBV20-1, the J gene TRBJ2-2; 8 bases are a match to TRBD1. This CDR3 spans 15 amino acids. Germline V CDR1 and CDR2: DFQATT, SNEGSKA (reference sequence). The trim removed 3 bases at V and 5 bases at J, leaving 8 bases unmatched. CDR3 DNA sequence: TGCAGTGCTAGTCGGACAGGGCGTTGGACCGGGGAGCTGTTTTTT. Translating gives CSASRTGRWTGELFF.

This clone was counted once. V usage is TRBV2 and J usage is TRBJ2-3, with D possibly matching TRBD2 (6 bases). Between the trimmed V and J ends, which lost 6 bases and 1 base, there was a span of 11 bases. Germline CDR1 and CDR2: SNHLY and FYNNEI. CDR3 length equals 14 residues. CDR3 region: CASSNWGGTDTQYF. The CDR3, as DNA: TGTGCCAGCAGCAATTGGGGGGGCACAGATACGCAGTATTTT. The entire variable domain, with the rest obtained from reference TRBV2 and TRBJ2-3, is as follows: EPEVTQTPSHQVTQMGQEVILRCVPISNHLYFYWYRQILGQKVEFLVSFYNNEISEKSEIFDDQFSVERPDGSNFTLKIRSTKLEDSAMYFCASSNWGGTDTQYFGPGTRLTVL.

The count of this clone is one. The junction differs from germline at one of its ends, possibly a read error. This sequence joins TRBV12-3 or TRBV12-4 and TRBJ1-5, with 8 nucleotides matching TRBD1. The CDR3 has 13 amino acids. Written as DNA, the CDR3 is TGTGCCAGCAGGTTAGGACAGGGTCAGCCCCAGCATTTT. This encodes CASRLGQGQPQHF.

The chain is built from TRBV28 and TRBJ2-3; 8 positions match TRBD2. This CDR3 has 14 residues. Trimming at V came to 8 bases and at J to 3 bases, leaving 7 bases not matched to a gene. Germline CDR1 and CDR2: MDHEN and SYDVKM. As DNA, the CDR3 is TGTGCCAGCGGGGGGCGGGAGGCGACAGATACGCAGTATTTT. Translated, it gives CASGGREATDTQYF.

CDR3 coding DNA: TGTGCCAGCAGTCGGCAGGACTACAATCAGCCCCAGCATTTT. The encoded protein is CASSRQDYNQPQHF. The chain combines TRBV28 with TRBJ1-5; D ambiguous. Germline V gives CDR1 MDHEN, CDR2 SYDVKM. The V and J ends lost 5 bases and 3 bases respectively, with 11 bases between them. CDR3 length: 14 amino acids.

The chain links TRBV15 to TRBJ2-2; D perhaps matches TRBD1 (6 bases). The CDR3 consists of 15 residues. Germline V gives CDR1 LNHNV, CDR2 YYDKDF (reference sequence). Between the trimmed V and J ends, which lost 7 bases and 3 bases, there was a span of 15 bases. The CDR3 spells CATTPGDRDTGELFF. CDR3 DNA sequence: TGTGCCACCACCCCAGGGGATCGGGACACCGGGGAGCTGTTTTTT.

V and J are TRBV3-1 (or the pseudogene TRBV3-2) and TRBJ1-4, with 10 bases aligning to TRBD1. Germline V CDR1 and CDR2: LGHDT, YNNKEL (reference sequence). V gave up 1 base and J gave up 5 bases; unmatched junction bases: 4. The CDR3 loop spans 16 amino acids. The CDR3 loop reads CASSQGPGQGNEKLFF. The DNA of the CDR3 is TGTGCCAGCAGCCAAGGACCGGGACAGGGGAATGAAAAACTGTTTTTT.

This clone was detected once. The rearrangement links TRBV10-2 to TRBJ2-1; maybe TRBD1 (6 bases). Per germline, CDR1 WSHSY and CDR2 SAAADI. The CDR3 is made up of 13 amino acids. The V gene lost 6 bases and the J gene lost 4 bases, with 10 bases spanning the gap. Here the CDR3 reads CASRATGYNEQFF. In nucleotides, the CDR3 is TGCGCCAGCAGAGCAACAGGGTACAATGAGCAGTTCTTC.

The CDR3 DNA follows: TGTGCCACCAGTGGATTTTCGGGTATAAACAATGAGCAGTTCTTC. This sequence encodes CATSGFSGINNEQFF. This rearrangement joins TRBV24-1 to TRBJ2-1; no definite D call. The V end was cut by 5 bases, the J end by 5 bases, with 15 bases between. CDR3 size: 15 residues. Per germline, CDR1 KGHDR and CDR2 SFDVKD.

As to this clone: This same CDR3 is encoded by further DNA sequences in the sample. This chain joins TRBV2 and TRBJ2-3; no definite D call. The CDR3 has 11 residues. The V end was cut by 7 bases, the J end by 0 bases, with 2 bases between. Germline V gives CDR1 SNHLY, CDR2 FYNNEI. CDR3 coding DNA: TGTGCCAGCACAAGCACAGATACGCAGTATTTT. It codes for CASTSTDTQYF.

The J gene is TRBJ1-2, the V gene TRBV7-8; D is perhaps TRBD1 (6 bases). CDR1 is SGHVS and CDR2 is FQNEAQ in the germline V gene. The CDR3 has 14 residues. With 5 bases removed from V and 4 bases from J, the gap between germline ends came to 14 bases. CDR3 bases: TGTGCCAGCAGCCCGCGGACAGAGAGCTATGGCTACACCTTC. Translation gives CASSPRTESYGYTF.

This chain uses TRBV18 with TRBJ2-1; a possible D gene is TRBD2 (6 bases). Trimming pared 5 bases from V and 9 bases from J, leaving 20 bases between. CDR3 length: 15 residues. CDR1 and CDR2 from the germline V gene are KGHSH and LQKENI. CDR3 sequence reads: CASSAETSLTSEQFF. CDR3 bases: TGTGCCAGCTCAGCGGAAACTAGCTTAACGAGTGAGCAGTTCTTC.

The chain combines TRBV19 with TRBJ2-6; TRBD1 agrees at 7 bases. V lost 6 bases and J lost 1; bases outside the gene matches: 3. CDR1 and CDR2 from the germline V gene are LNHDA and SQIVND (reference sequence). CDR3 length: 15 amino acids. CDR3 amino acids: CASRRQGSGANVLTF. Here the CDR3 DNA reads TGTGCCAGTAGAAGACAGGGTTCTGGGGCCAACGTCCTGACTTTC. The full variable domain, completed using reference TRBV19 and TRBJ2-6, is DGGITQSPKYLFRKEGQNVTLSCEQNLNHDAMYWYRQDPGQGLRLIYYSQIVNDFQKGDIAEGYSVSREKKESFPLTVTSAQKNPTAFYLCASRRQGSGANVLTFGAGSRLTVL.

The rearrangement links TRBV5-6 to TRBJ1-2; 7 bases are a match to TRBD1. CDR1 and CDR2 from the germline V gene are SGHDT and YYEEEE. The ends lost 1 base at V and 4 bases at J; junction bases unmatched: 4. CDR3 length: 14 amino acids. Here the CDR3 reads CASSLRGQSYGYTF. For the CDR3, the DNA is TGTGCCAGCAGCTTGCGGGGACAGAGCTATGGCTACACCTTC.

This chain links TRBV20-1 with TRBJ2-7; 8 bases fit TRBD1. From germline, CDR1 is DFQATT and CDR2 SNEGSKA (reference sequence). The CDR3 has 14 residues. V was clipped by 3 bases and J by 5 bases; unmatched bases: 9. CDR3 residues: CSASLNGQGNEQYF. Written as DNA, the CDR3 is TGCAGTGCTAGTCTGAATGGACAGGGCAACGAGCAGTACTTC.